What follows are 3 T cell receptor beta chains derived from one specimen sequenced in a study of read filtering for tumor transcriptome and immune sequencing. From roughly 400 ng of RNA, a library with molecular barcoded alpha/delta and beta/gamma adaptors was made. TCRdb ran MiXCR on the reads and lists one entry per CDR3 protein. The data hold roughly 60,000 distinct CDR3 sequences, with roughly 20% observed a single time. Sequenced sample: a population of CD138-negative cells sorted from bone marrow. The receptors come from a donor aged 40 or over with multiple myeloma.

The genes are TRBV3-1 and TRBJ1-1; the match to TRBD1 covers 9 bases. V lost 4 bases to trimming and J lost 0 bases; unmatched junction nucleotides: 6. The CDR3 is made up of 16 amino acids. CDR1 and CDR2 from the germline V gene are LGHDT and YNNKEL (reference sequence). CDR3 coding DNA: TGTGCCAGCAGCCCAACTGACAGGGGGATGAACACTGAAGCTTTCTTT. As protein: CASSPTDRGMNTEAFF. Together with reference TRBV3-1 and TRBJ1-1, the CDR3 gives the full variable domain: DTAVSQTPKYLVTQMGNDKSIKCEQNLGHDTMYWYKQDSKKFLKIMFSYNNKELIINETVPNRFSPKSPDKAHLNLHINSLELGDSAVYFCASSPTDRGMNTEAFFGQGTRLTVV.

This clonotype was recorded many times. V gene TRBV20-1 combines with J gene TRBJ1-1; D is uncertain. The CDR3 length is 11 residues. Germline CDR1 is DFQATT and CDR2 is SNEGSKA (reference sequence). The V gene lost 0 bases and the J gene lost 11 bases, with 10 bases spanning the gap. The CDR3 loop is CSARDGIGAFF. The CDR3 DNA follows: TGCAGTGCTAGAGATGGGATAGGGGCTTTCTTT.

CDR3 protein: CSVGAANTGELFF. In DNA, the CDR3 is TGCAGCGTTGGGGCAGCGAACACCGGGGAGCTGTTTTTT. The rearrangement links TRBV29-1 to TRBJ2-2; D is uncertain. This CDR3 spans 13 amino acids. V lost 4 bases to trimming and J lost 0 bases, with 6 bases between them. Per the germline V gene, CDR1 is SQVTM and CDR2 is ANQGSEA.